One T cell receptor (beta chain) is described in this entry. This sample was taken from a study of CD8 T cells in Susac syndrome. Sequencing targeted TCR beta in T cells from blood (CD8+ and CD4+). The individuals used as controls were healthy donors who had been matched for both age and sex. Negative isolation yielded the CD8+ and CD4+ T cells, while FACS enriched the TEMRA cells. Random hexamers served to reverse transcribe roughly 0.45 to 1 ug RNA. TCRdb re-derived calls from the immunoSEQ multiplex PCR reads in MiXCR, one entry per CDR3 protein. The table has roughly 190,000 distinct CDR3 sequences, about 95% seen once. Sequenced input: CD4+ T cells from PBMCs. The receptor was derived from a human donor in good health.

In DNA form, the CDR3 reads TGCAGTGCTAGAGGTAGCGGCGGAGTAGAGACCCAGTACTTC. It yields the protein CSARGSGGVETQYF. The genes are TRBV20-1 and TRBJ2-5; a weak D match, TRBD2 (6 bases). The length of the CDR3 is 14 residues. Germline CDR1 and CDR2: DFQATT and SNEGSKA (reference sequence). The V end was cut by 1 base, the J end by 4 bases, with 13 bases between.